This T cell receptor (beta chain) was recorded in a study of identical twins. Findings and limits, study-wide: Reduced insertions were recorded for abundant cord blood beta clonotypes, with no such pattern in memory repertoires. Partly confounded zero-insertion analyses could result from invariant MAIT and iNKT cells.

The germline V gene encodes CDR1 SGHNT and CDR2 YENEEA. There are 14 residues in the CDR3. V lost 0 bases and J lost 3, with 7 bases in between. About this clonotype itself: Antigen: not known.

TCRdb independently ran MiXCR on the 5' RACE reads; one entry per CDR3 protein. The table shows 450,000 to 600,000 distinct CDR3 sequences, with 20% to 25% occurring only once. The sample was also linked to a second study, of yellow fever vaccine responses in identical twins.

This chain joins TRBV11-3 and TRBJ2-3; D is uncertain. The specimen sequenced was CD4+ T cells sorted from blood. This receptor was obtained from a woman under 30 in good health. CDR3 coding DNA: TGTGCCAGCAGCTTAGATTTTGCTACAGATACGCAGTATTTT. Amino acids: CASSLDFATDTQYF. Supplemented by reference TRBV11-3 and TRBJ2-3, the full variable domain reads EAGVVQSPRYKIIEKKQPVAFWCNPISGHNTLYWYLQNLGQGPELLIRYENEEAVDDSQLPKDRFSAERLKGVDSTLKIQPAELGDSAVYLCASSLDFATDTQYFGPGTRLTVL.